The 5 T cell receptor beta chains reported below all come from one sample, sequenced in a study of shared clonotypes between healthy human individuals. Method: immunoSEQ multiplex PCR; TCRdb's copy keeps in-frame clones and lacks some. The sample has approximately 2.5 million clones, roughly nine tenths seen once. Sequencing was done on a sample of naive CD4+ T cells sorted from blood. Specified subset: CD45RA+ positively selected. All receptors derive from a man in his late teens or twenties in good health.

V and J are TRBV7-8 and TRBJ1-3; D call uncertain. The CDR3 is 14 residues long. Trimming removed 0 bases from V and 6 bases from J, with 9 bases in between. Germline-derived CDR1 and CDR2 are SGHVS and FQNEAQ. CDR3 protein: CASSLAGKANTIYF. The CDR3 region has the DNA TGTGCCAGCAGCTTAGCGGGCAAGGCAAACACCATATATTTT.

Details on this clone: The sample contains more than one DNA sequence encoding this CDR3. J is TRBJ1-4 and V is TRBV18, with D possibly TRBD1 on 6 matching bases. The germline V gene encodes CDR1 KGHSH and CDR2 LQKENI. The CDR3 has 14 residues. V was shortened by 3 bases and J by 6 bases, with 11 bases between the two germline ends. CDR3 sequence: CASSPRGGDEKLFF. DNA for the CDR3: TGTGCCAGCTCACCCAGGGGAGGTGATGAAAAACTGTTTTTT. Combining the CDR3 with reference TRBV18 and TRBJ1-4 gives the whole variable domain NAGVMQNPRHLVRRRGQEARLRCSPMKGHSHVYWYRQLPEEGLKFMVYLQKENIIDESGMPKERFSAEFPKEGPSILRIQQVVRGDSAAYFCASSPRGGDEKLFFGSGTQLSVL.

This sequence joins TRBV11-2 and TRBJ2-5, with unresolved D. The CDR3 consists of 14 residues. CDR1 SGHAT and CDR2 FQNNGV come from the germline V gene. The ends were cut back, 6 bases at V and 5 bases at J, with 16 bases in the middle. The CDR3 reads CASSLEPLRETQYF. In DNA form, the CDR3 reads TGTGCCAGCAGTTTGGAACCCCTAAGGGAGACCCAGTACTTC. Full variable domain (rest looked up from reference TRBV11-2 and TRBJ2-5): EAGVAQSPRYKIIEKRQSVAFWCNPISGHATLYWYQQILGQGPKLLIQFQNNGVVDDSQLPKDRFSAERLKGVDSTLKIQPAKLEDSAVYLCASSLEPLRETQYFGPGTRLLVL.

V usage is TRBV11-3 and J usage is TRBJ2-7, with 9 nucleotides matching TRBD1. The CDR3 loop spans 15 amino acids. V lost 4 bases, J lost 6 bases, and 10 bases stayed unmatched. Germline CDR1 reads SGHNT; CDR2 reads YENEEA. DNA for the CDR3: TGTGCCAGCAGCTGGAGGCGGGACAGGGTTCCCGAGCAGTACTTC. Translating gives CASSWRRDRVPEQYF.

This chain connects TRBV9 to TRBJ2-3; TRBD2 might be the D (6 bases). This CDR3 spans 16 amino acids. Trimming removed 3 bases at V and 1 base at J, with 15 bases between. Germline CDR1 reads SGDLS; CDR2 reads YYNGEE. The CDR3 nucleotides read TGTGCCAGCAGCGCCCCCCGGGCTAGCGGCACAGATACGCAGTATTTT. Translation: CASSAPRASGTDTQYF. Combining the CDR3 with reference TRBV9 and TRBJ2-3 gives the whole variable domain DSGVTQTPKHLITATGQRVTLRCSPRSGDLSVYWYQQSLDQGLQFLIQYYNGEERAKGNILERFSAQQFPDLHSELNLSSLELGDSALYFCASSAPRASGTDTQYFGPGTRLTVL.